This T cell receptor beta chain emerged from a study of T cell changes during pregnancy in multiple sclerosis (dated by TCRdb to the late 2010s). Describing the broader study: The study examined how the T cell repertoire changed over the course of pregnancy in women with multiple sclerosis.

Note on this clone: Its specific antigen is unknown. No much larger clonotype is one base removed from it; base qualities were not supplied.

The protocol used for the library was the immunoSEQ multiplex PCR assay. The table comes from immuneACCESS by way of TCRdb, which keeps in-frame sequences with V and J called. Part of the clones is missing from these tables; in studies checked, under half for an unresolved V gene and the rest for unknown reasons. The sample includes about 110,000 clones, with 90% to 95% observed a single time. The top ten constitute less than 2% of the sample. The germline V gene yields ENHRY for CDR1 and SYGVKD for CDR2. From cysteine to phenylalanine, the CDR3 is 18 amino acids long. This entry keeps only the CDR3 DNA: 54 bases, framed from base 1. The germline V and J ends show losses of 4 bases and 2 bases respectively, and no gene match explains 14 bases of the junction.

This receptor chain uses TRBV10-3 and TRBJ1-1; 9 bases in between match TRBD1. The specimen comprised peripheral blood, sampled in the third trimester of pregnancy. This receptor was identified in a female donor with multiple sclerosis, enrolled in a pregnancy study. Here is the DNA: TGTGCCATCAGTGCAATTCCTCCGGGACAGGGAAGAAACACTGAAGCTTTCTTT. Translated, it reads CAISAIPPGQGRNTEAFF.